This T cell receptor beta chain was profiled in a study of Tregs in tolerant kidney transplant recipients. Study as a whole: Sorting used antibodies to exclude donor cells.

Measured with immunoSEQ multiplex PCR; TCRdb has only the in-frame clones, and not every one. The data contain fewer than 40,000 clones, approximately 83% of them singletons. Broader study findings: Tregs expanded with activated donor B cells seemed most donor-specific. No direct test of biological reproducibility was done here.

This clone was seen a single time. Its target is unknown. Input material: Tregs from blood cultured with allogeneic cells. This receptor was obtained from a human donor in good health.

The CDR3 sequence is CASSGQGGQPQHF. The CDR3 nucleotides read TGTGCCAGCTCCGGACAGGGTGGCCAGCCCCAGCATTTT. V usage is TRBV19 and J usage is TRBJ1-5, with 8 nucleotides matching TRBD1. The ends lost 9 bases at V and 7 bases at J; junction bases unmatched: 8. Germline V gene lookup returns CDR1 LNHDA and CDR2 SQIVND (reference sequence). The CDR3 is made up of 13 amino acids.